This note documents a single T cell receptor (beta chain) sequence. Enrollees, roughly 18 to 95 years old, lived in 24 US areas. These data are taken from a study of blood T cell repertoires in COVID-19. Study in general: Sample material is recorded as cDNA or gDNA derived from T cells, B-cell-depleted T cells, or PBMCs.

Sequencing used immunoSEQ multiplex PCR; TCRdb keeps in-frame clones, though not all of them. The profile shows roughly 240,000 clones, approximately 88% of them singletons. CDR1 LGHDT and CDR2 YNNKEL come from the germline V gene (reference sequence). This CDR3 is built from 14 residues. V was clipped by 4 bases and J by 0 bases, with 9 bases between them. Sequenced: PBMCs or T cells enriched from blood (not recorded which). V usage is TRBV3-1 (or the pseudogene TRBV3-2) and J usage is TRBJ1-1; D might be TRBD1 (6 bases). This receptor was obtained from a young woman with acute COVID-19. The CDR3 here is CASSLDSMNTEAFF. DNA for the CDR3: TGTGCCAGCAGCCTGGACAGCATGAACACTGAAGCTTTCTTT.